This TCR beta chain was profiled in a study of shared clonotypes between healthy human individuals. Only in-frame clones appear in the TCRdb table, and some are missing; sequencing was by immunoSEQ multiplex PCR. This table has about 1 million clones, more than 65% appearing once. Points on this clone: Its cognate antigen is unknown.

With 6 bases clipped from V and 2 bases from J, the junction kept 13 bases outside the gene matches. The CDR3 consists of 19 residues. Germline assignment: CDR1 SNHLY and CDR2 FYNNEI. Regarding the study as a whole: It was anticipated that sequencing depth would influence how many clonotypes donors shared. Although depth was large, rarefaction showed that sequencing of the sorted subsets was incomplete. Larger estimated richness was generally seen in naive subsets than in memory subsets.

The sample taken for sequencing was memory CD4+ T cells sorted from blood. Subset: CD45RA-negative fraction. This chain connects TRBV2 to TRBJ2-2; 12 positions match TRBD2. The origin of this receptor is a man aged 18-30 years in good health. Here the CDR3 DNA reads TGTGCCAGCAGGACGACTAGCGGGGGTCGAGATCTTAACACCGGGGAGCTGTTTTTT. It codes for CASRTTSGGRDLNTGELFF.